Each of the 23 T cell receptor beta chains below was sequenced from the same sample in a study of vaccination and CD4 T cells after COVID-19. With the Oncomine TCR Beta short-read assay, DNA from cultured CD4+ T cells was sequenced. From the PCR reads, TCRdb called clonotypes with MiXCR, one entry per CDR3 protein. The sample includes 20,000 to 25,000 distinct CDR3 sequences, roughly 60% of them seen just once. Their cognate antigens are unknown. As to treatment: approximately 9-day PBMC culture with coronavirus spike peptide pools or control peptides (ViraFEST assay). This sample comprised CD4+ T cells from blood, cultured in vitro, obtained before SARS-CoV-2 vaccination. The receptors here all came from a human donor who received a COVID-19 vaccine.

The CDR3 DNA reads TGTGCCAGCAGCTTAAGCGGGTCGAGGGAACAGCCCCAGCATTTT. Protein sequence: CASSLSGSREQPQHF. The chain joins TRBV7-6 to TRBJ1-5; D is unclear. CDR3 length: 15 amino acids. Germline loops: CDR1 SGHVS, CDR2 FNYEAQ. Trimming took off 2 bases at V and 7 bases at J, with 15 bases between the two ends.

This clonotype occurred once. The chain uses TRBV20-1 and TRBJ1-1; D is undetermined. This CDR3 comprises 15 residues. The germline V gene has CDR1 DFQATT and CDR2 SNEGSKA (reference sequence). The V and J ends lost 3 bases and 1 base respectively, with 15 bases between them. CDR3 sequence: CSASRGTVENTEAFF. CDR3 DNA sequence: TGCAGTGCTAGTAGAGGTACAGTAGAGAACACTGAAGCTTTCTTT.

This clonotype was seen a few times. The gene calls are TRBV20-1 and TRBJ2-3; 10 bases are a match to TRBD2. J lost 2 bases, V lost 0 bases, and 5 bases had no gene match. CDR3 length equals 16 residues. CDR1 is DFQATT and CDR2 is SNEGSKA in the germline V gene (reference sequence). In nucleotides, the CDR3 is TGCAGTGCTAGAGATACTAGCGGGGACCACACAGATACGCAGTATTTT. It specifies CSARDTSGDHTDTQYF.

This clonotype was observed a single time. The chain has TRBV7-8 and TRBJ1-3; D may be TRBD1 (5 bases). The CDR3 runs to 14 residues. Trimming shortened V by 5 bases and J by 4 bases, and 12 bases separated the two germline ends. Germline CDR1 and CDR2: SGHVS and FQNEAQ. CDR3 region: CASSAAPGGNTIYF. In nucleotides, the CDR3 is TGTGCCAGCAGCGCGGCGCCAGGGGGAAACACCATATATTTT. Full variable domain (missing parts from reference TRBV7-8 and TRBJ1-3): GAGVSQSPRYKVAKRGQDVALRCDPISGHVSLFWYQQALGQGPEFLTYFQNEAQLDKSGLPSDRFFAERPEGSVSTLKIQRTQQEDSAVYLCASSAAPGGNTIYFGEGSWLTVV.

The rearrangement links TRBV2 to TRBJ2-5, with unresolved D. V was pared by 6 bases and J by 2 bases, with 13 bases between. The CDR3 contains 14 residues. Per germline, CDR1 SNHLY and CDR2 FYNNEI. The CDR3 coding sequence is TGTGCCAGCAGGCTGGTGGCAGCGCAAGAGACCCAGTACTTC. Residues: CASRLVAAQETQYF.

This clonotype appeared a few times. The CDR3 DNA reads TGTGCCAGCAGTGAAGCAGCAGGGGGAATCTATGGCTACACCTTC. This encodes CASSEAAGGIYGYTF. The chain combines TRBV6-1 with TRBJ1-2, with 7 bases fitting TRBD1. Germline assignment: CDR1 MNHNS and CDR2 SASEGT. Trimming cost V 0 bases and J 4 bases; bases outside gene matches: 5. The CDR3 spans 15 residues.

This clonotype occurred a few times. This rearrangement joins TRBV7-9 to TRBJ1-4, with no clear D. The germline V gene encodes CDR1 SEHNR and CDR2 FQNEAQ (reference sequence). This CDR3 is 14 amino acids long. Trimming left V 3 bases short and J 7 bases short, with 12 bases between. This CDR3 is CASSFGGPSEKLFF. CDR3 nucleotide sequence: TGTGCCAGCAGCTTCGGTGGGCCCAGTGAAAAACTGTTTTTT.

This clonotype came up a few times. The rearrangement links TRBV2 to TRBJ2-2; D unresolved. Per the germline V gene, CDR1 is SNHLY and CDR2 is FYNNEI. The CDR3 covers 14 residues. The V gene lost 3 bases and the J gene lost 0 bases, with 5 bases spanning the gap. CDR3 loop: CASSEMANTGELFF. The CDR3 coding sequence is TGTGCCAGCAGTGAGATGGCGAACACCGGGGAGCTGTTTTTT.

This rearrangement joins TRBV12-3 or TRBV12-4 to TRBJ2-1; 13 bases align to TRBD2. After removal of 5 bases from V and 2 bases from J, the junction contained 3 bases not matched to a gene. The CDR3 extends over 16 amino acids. The CDR3 DNA reads TGTGCCAGCAGTCCAGGACTAGCGGGGGCCTACAATGAGCAGTTCTTC. It translates to CASSPGLAGAYNEQFF.

The sample holds a few counts of this clonotype. CDR3 sequence (DNA): TGCAGTGCTAGCAGTGGTTCGGGGTGGAGTACTGAAGCTTTCTTT. Its translation is CSASSGSGWSTEAFF. The V and J genes are TRBV20-1 and TRBJ1-1; D gene unclear. V was shortened by 3 bases and J by 5 bases, with 19 bases between the two germline ends. Germline V gene lookup returns CDR1 DFQATT and CDR2 SNEGSKA (reference sequence). The CDR3 sequence is 15 residues long.

This clonotype has a handful of counts. The gene calls are TRBV20-1 and TRBJ1-2; 11 bases agree with TRBD1. The CDR3 is 14 amino acids. V dropped 3 bases and J dropped 5; count of bases not matched to a gene: 5. In germline, CDR1 is DFQATT, CDR2 SNEGSKA (reference sequence). The CDR3 DNA is TGCAGTGCTAGGGGGACAGGGGGAATGTATGGCTACACCTTC. It yields the protein CSARGTGGMYGYTF.

V and J are TRBV12-3 or TRBV12-4 and TRBJ2-1; no reliable D call. Trimming took 3 bases from V and 5 from J, leaving 8 bases between them. This CDR3 contains 13 residues. The DNA of the CDR3 is TGTGCCAGCAGTTTCGAAAGCCACAATGAGCAGTTCTTC. This encodes CASSFESHNEQFF.

This clonotype was seen a few times. The rearrangement joins TRBV21-1 to TRBJ2-3; TRBD2 is the table's D call, not checked against the DNA. TRBV21-1 is deemed a pseudogene. The CDR3 covers 16 residues. The CDR3 loop reads CASSKNSGPLTDTQYF. The CDR3 nucleotides are TGTGCCAGCAGCAAAAATTCGGGCCCACTCACAGATACGCAGTATTTT.

This clonotype was counted only a few times. The rearrangement links TRBV20-1 to TRBJ1-2, with TRBD1 identical over 7 bases. Germline CDR1 DFQATT, CDR2 SNEGSKA (reference sequence). This CDR3 comprises 14 residues. Trimming at V came to 2 bases and at J to 5 bases, leaving 8 bases not matched to a gene. CDR3 sequence reads: CSARLKGARYGYTF. Written as DNA, the CDR3 is TGCAGTGCTAGATTAAAGGGGGCTCGGTATGGCTACACCTTC.

The rearrangement uses TRBV15 and TRBJ2-5, with 11 bases aligning to TRBD2. The CDR3 is made up of 17 amino acids. CDR1 and CDR2 (germline): LNHNV, YYDKDF (reference sequence). V was clipped by 1 base and J by 4 bases; unmatched bases: 8. CDR3 protein: CATSRAFGSGGAETQYF. Written as DNA, the CDR3 is TGTGCCACCAGCAGAGCGTTCGGTAGCGGGGGGGCAGAGACCCAGTACTTC.

V and J are TRBV20-1 and TRBJ1-1; the D is unclear. CDR1 and CDR2 from the germline V gene are DFQATT and SNEGSKA (reference sequence). This CDR3 spans 10 amino acids. Trimming pared 6 bases from V and 10 bases from J, leaving 12 bases between. The chain's CDR3 is CSAGVSGAFF. The CDR3 nucleotides are TGCAGTGCCGGGGTTTCTGGAGCTTTCTTT.

The J gene is TRBJ1-6, the V gene TRBV6-5; D call uncertain. Germline V gene data show CDR1 as MNHEY and CDR2 as SVGAGI. The CDR3 is 16 amino acids. The V gene lost 4 bases and the J gene lost 7 bases, with 17 bases spanning the gap. CDR3 amino acids: CASSSRSGRANSPLHF. In nucleotides, the CDR3 is TGTGCCAGCAGTTCGCGGAGTGGACGGGCCAATTCACCCCTCCACTTT.

The chain combines TRBV30 with TRBJ1-1, with 8 positions matching TRBD1. Trimming took 2 bases from V and 5 from J; bases not matched to a gene: 7. Germline lookup yields CDR1 GTSNPN and CDR2 SVGIG (reference sequence). The CDR3 sequence is 14 residues long. The CDR3 nucleotides are TGTGCCTGGAGTCCAGGGGGCTTGGGGACTGAAGCTTTCTTT. It translates to CAWSPGGLGTEAFF.

V usage is TRBV20-1 and J usage is TRBJ2-5; D uncertain. Germline loops: CDR1 DFQATT, CDR2 SNEGSKA (reference sequence). This CDR3 comprises 12 residues. With 5 bases removed from V and 5 bases from J, the gap between germline ends came to 12 bases. CDR3 nucleotide sequence: TGCAGTGCTGGCACCGGGCGGGAGACCCAGTACTTC. Translation gives CSAGTGRETQYF.

The count of this clonotype is one. The chain combines TRBV5-4 with TRBJ1-1; D not certain. The CDR3 loop spans 16 amino acids. V was pared by 0 bases and J by 0 bases, with 12 bases between. Germline loops: CDR1 SGHNT, CDR2 YYREEE (reference sequence). DNA of the CDR3: TGTGCCAGCAGCTTGGCCGGGCTGGTCATGAACACTGAAGCTTTCTTT. Protein sequence: CASSLAGLVMNTEAFF.

V and J are TRBV7-8 and TRBJ1-5; 9 nucleotides align to TRBD1. The CDR3 consists of 15 residues. J lost 4 bases, V lost 5 bases, and 6 bases had no gene match. CDR1 SGHVS and CDR2 FQNEAQ come from the germline V gene. CDR3 sequence reads: CASSRRQGGNQPQHF. As DNA, the CDR3 is TGTGCCAGCAGCCGGCGACAGGGGGGGAATCAGCCCCAGCATTTT.

The J gene is TRBJ2-1, the V gene TRBV5-1, with TRBD2 matching over 8 bases. J lost 5 bases, V lost 2 bases, and 6 bases had no gene match. Germline assignment: CDR1 SGHRS and CDR2 YFSETQ. The length of the CDR3 is 15 residues. CDR3 nucleotides: TGCGCCAGCAGCTTCCTAACTAGCGGCAACAATGAGCAGTTCTTC. Residues: CASSFLTSGNNEQFF.

V and J are TRBV19 and TRBJ1-5; D unresolved. CDR1 and CDR2 (germline): LNHDA, SQIVND (reference sequence). V was shortened by 6 bases and J by 1 base, with 13 bases between the two germline ends. The CDR3 is 15 residues long. In nucleotides, the CDR3 is TGTGCCAGTAGAGGGCCTCTCTCAAGCAATCAGCCCCAGCATTTT. It encodes CASRGPLSSNQPQHF.